This T cell receptor beta chain was captured by sequencing in a study of vaccination effects on CD4 cells after COVID-19. As for this clone: Its antigen is undetermined.

Germline values: CDR1 LGHNT, CDR2 FRNRAP. With 2 bases clipped from V and 3 bases from J, the junction kept 8 bases outside the gene matches. The CDR3 totals 16 residues. Having been cultured for approximately ten days, the cells underwent CD4+ T cell isolation. Vaccine administered to participants consisted of two doses of either BNT162b2 or mRNA-1273. Using immunoSEQ multiplex PCR, the repertoire was profiled, and TCRdb retains in-frame clones only, with some absent. Among about 73,000 clones listed, roughly four fifths were seen once. The source was CD4+ T cells from PBMCs cultured without peptide, collected after COVID-19 vaccination. The sequence was obtained from a human donor who received a COVID-19 vaccine. V usage is TRBV12-5 and J usage is TRBJ1-2, with 8 bases lining up with TRBD1. CDR3: CASGLSTTGVHYGYTF. The CDR3 DNA follows: TGTGCTAGTGGTTTGTCAACGACAGGGGTACACTATGGCTACACCTTC.